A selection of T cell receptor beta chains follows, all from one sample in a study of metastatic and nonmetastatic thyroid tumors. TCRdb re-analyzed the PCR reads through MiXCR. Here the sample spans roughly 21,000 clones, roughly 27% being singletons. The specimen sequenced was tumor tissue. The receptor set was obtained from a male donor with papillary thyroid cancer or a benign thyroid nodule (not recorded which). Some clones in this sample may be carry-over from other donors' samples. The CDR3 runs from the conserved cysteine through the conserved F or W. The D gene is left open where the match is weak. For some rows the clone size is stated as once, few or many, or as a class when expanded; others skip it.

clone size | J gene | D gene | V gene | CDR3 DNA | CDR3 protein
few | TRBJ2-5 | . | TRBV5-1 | TGCGCCAGCAGCTTGGAAGGGGGTCGCGTCGGAGAGACCCAGTACTTC | CASSLEGGRVGETQYF
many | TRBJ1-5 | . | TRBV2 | TGTGCCAGCAGCCTTTGGGCTGATCAGCCCCAGCATTTT | CASSLWADQPQHF
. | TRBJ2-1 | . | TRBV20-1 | TGCAGTGCTAGAGGGGGCTCCTACAATGAGCAGTTCTTC | CSARGGSYNEQFF
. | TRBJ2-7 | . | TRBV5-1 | TGCGCCAGCAGCCGGGGCCCGGGGGGCAGGGGGTACGAGCAGTACTTC | CASSRGPGGRGYEQYF
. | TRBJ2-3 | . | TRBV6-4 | TGTGCCAGCAGTGACGGACAGAGCACAGATACGCAGTATTTT | CASSDGQSTDTQYF
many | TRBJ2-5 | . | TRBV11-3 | TGTGCCAGCAGCTTAGATAGGGAGACCCAGTACTTC | CASSLDRETQYF
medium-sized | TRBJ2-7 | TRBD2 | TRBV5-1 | TGCGCCAGCAGCTTGGCAGCGGGGCCAACCTACGAGCAGTACTTC | CASSLAAGPTYEQYF
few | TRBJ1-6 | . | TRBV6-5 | TGTGCCAGCAGTTCCTCCGTTGGGTTCACCTATAATTCACCCCTCCACTTT | CASSSSVGFTYNSPLHF
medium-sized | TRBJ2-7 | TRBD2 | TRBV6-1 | TGTGCCAGCAGCGTAGCGGGCGGGGATTACGAGCAGTACTTC | CASSVAGGDYEQYF
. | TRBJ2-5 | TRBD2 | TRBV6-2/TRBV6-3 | TGTGCCAGCAGTCCGGGACTAGCGGGAGTGGGCGTAGAGACCCAGTACTTC | CASSPGLAGVGVETQYF
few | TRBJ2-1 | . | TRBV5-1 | TGCGCCAGCAGCTCGGGGGTGGGGAATGGGCAGTTCTTC | CASSSGVGNGQFF
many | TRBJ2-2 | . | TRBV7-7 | TGTGCTAGCAGCTTCGGGCGAAACACCGGGGAGCTGTTTTTT | CASSFGRNTGELFF
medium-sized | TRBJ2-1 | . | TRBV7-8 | TGTGCCAGCAGCTTAGACCGACAGTTCTTC | CASSLDRQFF
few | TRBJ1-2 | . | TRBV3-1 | TGTGCCAGCAGCCAAAAGGGGGAGACCAGCTATGGCTACACCTTC | CASSQKGETSYGYTF
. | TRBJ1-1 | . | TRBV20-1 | TGCAGTGCGCCAAGGAGGGGTCCTACACCTTTGAACACTGAATCTTTCTTT | CSAPRRGPTPLNTESFF
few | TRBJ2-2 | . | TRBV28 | TGTGCCAGCAGTGCACACAGGGTTGGGGCCGCCGGGGAGCTGTTTTTT | CASSAHRVGAAGELFF
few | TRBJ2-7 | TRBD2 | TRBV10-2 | TGCGCCAGCAAGAGACTAGCGGGTGCTACCTACGAGCAGTACTTC | CASKRLAGATYEQYF
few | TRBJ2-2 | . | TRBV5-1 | TGCGCCAGCAGCCTTACTAGTATTCCGGGCACCGGGGAGCTGTTTTTT | CASSLTSIPGTGELFF
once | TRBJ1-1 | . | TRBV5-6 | TGTGCCAGCAGCCGAGGGGATAACACTGAAGCTTTCTTT | CASSRGDNTEAFF
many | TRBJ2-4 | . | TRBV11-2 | TGTGCCAGCAGCTTACTACAGGGAATCATAGCCATTCAGTACTTC | CASSLLQGIIAIQYF
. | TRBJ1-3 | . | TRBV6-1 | TGTGCCAGCAGTGAAGGGCCCGTCTCTGTAAACACCATATATTTT | CASSEGPVSVNTIYF